This T cell receptor (beta chain) was identified in a study of cytomegalovirus exposure and HLA in healthy donors. About the study: HLA-typed donors were the source of approximately 80 million unique TCRs, which an early data release held.

Regarding this clone: Its specificity is unknown.

Whole-study findings and limits: Later findings reportedly placed an Asian-associated ancestry cluster below the approximately 670-donor mean for N-insertions. Most TCR beta V segments were productive about 87% or about 30% of the time in an earlier analysis. DRB1 showed the most TCR associations and HLA-C the fewest in a later analysis, as rates varied by HLA locus.

The PCR ran on 60 Vbeta and 13 Jbeta primers. The data were produced by immunoSEQ multiplex PCR, yet TCRdb's version contains in-frame clones alone and is incomplete. This table holds 150,000 or so clones. With 7 bases clipped from V and 5 bases from J, the junction kept 7 bases outside the gene matches. The CDR3 sequence is 15 residues long. The V gene's germline CDR1 is MNHNS and CDR2 SASEGT. The V call is TRBV6-1, the J call TRBJ2-3; 12 bases match TRBD2. The receptor was derived from a woman aged 45-59 years in good health and CMV-seronegative. Sequenced input: PBMCs. CDR3 residues: CASTWTSGTIDTQYF. The CDR3 nucleotides are TGTGCCAGCACCTGGACTAGCGGGACTATAGATACGCAGTATTTT.